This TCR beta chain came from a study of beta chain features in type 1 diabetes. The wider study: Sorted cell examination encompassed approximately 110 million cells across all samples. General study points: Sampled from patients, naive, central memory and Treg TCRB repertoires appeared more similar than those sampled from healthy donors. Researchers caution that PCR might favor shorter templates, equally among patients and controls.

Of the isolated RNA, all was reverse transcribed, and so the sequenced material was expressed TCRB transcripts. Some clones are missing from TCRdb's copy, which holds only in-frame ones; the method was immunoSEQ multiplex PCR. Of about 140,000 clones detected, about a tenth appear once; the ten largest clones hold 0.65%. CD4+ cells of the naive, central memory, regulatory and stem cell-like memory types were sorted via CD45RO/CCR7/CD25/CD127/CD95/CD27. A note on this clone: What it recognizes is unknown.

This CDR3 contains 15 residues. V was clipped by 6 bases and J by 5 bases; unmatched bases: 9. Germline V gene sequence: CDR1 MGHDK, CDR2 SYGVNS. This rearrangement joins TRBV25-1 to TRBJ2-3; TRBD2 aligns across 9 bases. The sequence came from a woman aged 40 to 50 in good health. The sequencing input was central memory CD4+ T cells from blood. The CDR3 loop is CASRESGGPVDTQYF. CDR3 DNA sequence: TGTGCCAGCAGAGAAAGCGGGGGGCCCGTAGATACGCAGTATTTT.